This record concerns one T cell receptor (beta chain) sequence. This record comes from a study of T cells in localized non-small cell lung cancer. The assay was immunoSEQ multiplex PCR, and TCRdb's table has in-frame clones only and misses some. The sample contains over 40,000 clones, around 80% of which appear only once. The CDR3 has 11 amino acids. Germline V CDR1 and CDR2: SEHNR, FQNEAQ (reference sequence). Trimming took 5 bases from V and 8 from J, leaving 6 bases between them. V gene TRBV7-9 combines with J gene TRBJ1-4; D not certain. The clonotype originates from a man aged 35-75 years with stage III lung adenocarcinoma. Sequences were derived from peripheral blood mononuclear cells, sampled before any cancer treatment. The CDR3 region has the DNA TGTGCCAGCAGCCGAACGGAAAAACTGTTTTTT. Protein: CASSRTEKLFF.